This T cell receptor (beta chain) was recovered during a study of multiple sclerosis patients with progressive multifocal leukoencephalopathy. Study-level results: No common TRBV or TRBJ usage or pairing appeared at PML.

The assay was run at survey level. Clones were read by immunoSEQ multiplex PCR, and TCRdb kept only the in-frame ones, dropping some. The table has tens of thousands of clones, 85% seen once; the top ten hold 9.5% to 15%. On this clone itself: Its antigen remains unknown.

Time point meaning: time of PML onset. PML was diagnosed clinically and by MRI, then confirmed by JC virus DNA in cerebrospinal fluid. The germline V gene encodes CDR1 WNHNN and CDR2 SYGVQD (reference sequence). CDR3 size: 14 residues. V lost 2 bases and J lost 5, with 12 bases in between. The sequencing here drew on PBMCs, taken from a patient treated with natalizumab. V usage is TRBV10-1 and J usage is TRBJ2-5; possible D gene TRBD2, 5 bases. The clonotype originates from a woman aged 30 to 39 with progressive multifocal leukoencephalopathy. CDR3 amino acids: CASSEGGTGETQYF. The CDR3 coding sequence is TGCGCCAGCAGTGAGGGAGGCACCGGGGAGACCCAGTACTTC.